The 28 T cell receptor beta chains below were found in one sample sequenced in a study of blood T cells in healthy people across ages (dated by TCRdb to the mid-2010s). Preparation of the library involved 5' RACE. The run used an Illumina HiSeq 2500. A second PCR of about 6 to 12 cycles was run with a J-beta primer mix and a sample-barcoded 5' primer. TCRdb trimmed the raw reads at Q25, called clones with MiXCR and kept productive beta chains. Identical CDR3 protein sequences are pooled into one entry, listed with their most common genes and DNA. The sample table holds 1.5 million or so distinct CDR3 sequences, of which around two fifths were seen once. The ten largest make up 7.9% of the sample. The sequencing input was blood. Every receptor here comes from a woman aged 18-30 years in good health.

The rearrangement joins TRBV4-1 to TRBJ2-3, with 11 bases matching TRBD2. Germline V gene data show CDR1 as MGHRA and CDR2 as YSYEKL. The length of the CDR3 is 17 residues. The trim removed 4 bases at V and 0 bases at J, leaving 6 bases unmatched. The CDR3 spells CASSRGTSGPSTDTQYF. In nucleotides, the CDR3 is TGCGCCAGCAGCCGAGGGACTAGCGGCCCTAGCACAGATACGCAGTATTTT.

This chain uses TRBV12-3 or TRBV12-4 with TRBJ2-3; D tentatively fits TRBD1 or TRBD2 (5 bases each). V dropped 5 bases and J dropped 2 bases, with 20 bases sitting between them. The CDR3 loop spans 17 amino acids. The DNA for the CDR3 is TGTGCCAGCAGTCCCCCACGAGGGGCTCTGTTCACAGATACGCAGTATTTT. Amino acids: CASSPPRGALFTDTQYF.

This sequence joins TRBV6-5 and TRBJ2-3; 10 bases map to TRBD2. The germline CDR1 and CDR2 sequences are MNHEY and SVGAGI. V lost 4 bases to trimming and J lost 6 bases; unmatched junction nucleotides: 10. CDR3 length equals 16 residues. CDR3 amino acids: CASSSLAGGMRDTQYF. Here the CDR3 DNA reads TGTGCCAGCAGTTCCTTAGCGGGGGGCATGAGGGATACGCAGTATTTT.

This clonotype was seen more than once but under ten times. The chain has TRBV20-1 and TRBJ2-7; TRBD2 aligns across 10 bases. This CDR3 is 14 amino acids long. Trimming cost V 5 bases and J 3 bases; bases outside gene matches: 7. Germline-derived CDR1 and CDR2 are DFQATT and SNEGSKA (reference sequence). The CDR3 spells CSAVRGLANYEQYF. The CDR3 DNA reads as TGCAGTGCTGTAAGGGGACTAGCGAACTACGAGCAGTACTTC.

This clonotype was counted many times. The J gene is TRBJ1-1, the V gene TRBV12-3 or TRBV12-4, with D hard to call. The CDR3 is 14 amino acids. V was pared by 8 bases and J by 1 base, with 14 bases between. The CDR3, as DNA: TGTGCCAGCCACCCGTCGAAATCGAACACTGAAGCTTTCTTT. Translating gives CASHPSKSNTEAFF.

This clonotype was counted many times. This chain connects TRBV6-1 to TRBJ2-1, with D unresolved. The CDR3 runs to 10 residues. Per germline, CDR1 MNHNS and CDR2 SASEGT. V lost 3 bases and J lost 8, with 2 bases in between. The CDR3 nucleotides read TGTGCCAGCAGTGAGTATGAGCAGTTCTTC. Protein: CASSEYEQFF.

The CDR3 DNA follows: TGTGCCAGCAGCCAAGTGCCGGACCCATCCTACAATGAGCAGTTCTTC. Translating it yields CASSQVPDPSYNEQFF. The chain joins TRBV3-1 to TRBJ2-1; no clear D gene. Germline loops: CDR1 LGHDT, CDR2 YNNKEL (reference sequence). The CDR3 runs to 16 residues. Trimming cost V 1 base and J 1 base, with 11 bases left between them.

The table lists this clonotype with a few counts. An end of the junction differs from the germline gene, which may be a read error. This chain links TRBV5-1 with TRBJ2-3; TRBD2 matches 8 bases. Germline CDR1 reads SGHRS; CDR2 reads YFSETQ. The CDR3 covers 16 residues. CDR3 protein: CASSLVMAGGVDTQYF. In DNA form, the CDR3 reads TGCGCCAGTAGCTTGGTTATGGCGGGAGGCGTAGATACGCAGTATTTT.

This clonotype was picked up one time. The chain has TRBV3-1 and TRBJ2-2; TRBD1 matches 9 bases. V was pared by 4 bases and J by 1 base, with 7 bases of the junction left unmatched. This CDR3 is 17 amino acids long. Germline CDR1 LGHDT, CDR2 YNNKEL (reference sequence). As DNA, the CDR3 is TGTGCCAGCAGCCCGGACCCGGGACAGGGGAACACCGGGGAGCTGTTTTTT. The encoded protein is CASSPDPGQGNTGELFF. Full variable domain (rest looked up from reference TRBV3-1 and TRBJ2-2): DTAVSQTPKYLVTQMGNDKSIKCEQNLGHDTMYWYKQDSKKFLKIMFSYNNKELIINETVPNRFSPKSPDKAHLNLHINSLELGDSAVYFCASSPDPGQGNTGELFFGEGSRLTVL.

This sequence joins TRBV7-9 and TRBJ2-2, with a possible D match to TRBD2 (5 bases). Germline CDR1 is SEHNR and CDR2 is FQNEAQ (reference sequence). The V gene lost 5 bases and the J gene lost 6 bases, with 13 bases spanning the gap. CDR3 length: 14 residues. Written as DNA, the CDR3 is TGTGCCAGCAGCCCGGACTTTTCTGCCGGGGAGCTGTTTTTT. Translated, it gives CASSPDFSAGELFF.

Remarks on this clonotype: The junction departs from the called germline gene at one end, perhaps through a read error. The chain couples TRBV20-1 to TRBJ2-1; 7 bases fit TRBD1. This CDR3 has 19 residues. Germline V gives CDR1 DFQATT, CDR2 SNEGSKA (reference sequence). The CDR3 DNA is TGCAATGCTCCTCCGGACAGGTCTATATCGACAACCTCCTACAATGAGCAGTTCTTC. It is translated as CNAPPDRSISTTSYNEQFF.

This chain connects TRBV27 to TRBJ2-1, with 13 bases identical to TRBD2. Germline loops: CDR1 MNHEY, CDR2 SMNVEV (reference sequence). With V trimmed by 3 bases and J by 13 bases, 21 bases remained unmatched. This CDR3 has 19 residues. CDR3 in DNA: TGTGCCAGCAGTTTCGGTCCCCCCGCGACTAGCGGGAGGCACGGCCGTCAGTTCTTC. Protein: CASSFGPPATSGRHGRQFF.

This clonotype was seen only a few times. V usage is TRBV9 and J usage is TRBJ2-1; TRBD2 aligns across 8 bases. The CDR3 has 18 amino acids. Per germline, CDR1 SGDLS and CDR2 YYNGEE. Unmatched junction bases numbered 16, after V lost 3 bases and J lost 5 bases. The CDR3 DNA reads as TGTGCCAGCAGCGCGCCTCAAGGAGAGACTAGCGCGAACAATGAGCAGTTCTTC. Translating it yields CASSAPQGETSANNEQFF.

The genes are TRBV7-2 and TRBJ2-3, with D maybe TRBD2 (5 bases). CDR3 length: 17 amino acids. V was cut by 2 bases and J by 2 bases, with 17 bases left in between. CDR1 and CDR2 (germline): SGHTA, FQGNSA. CDR3 loop: CASSLSGQRGLTDTQYF. The CDR3 region has the DNA TGTGCCAGCAGCTTATCGGGCCAGCGTGGACTCACAGATACGCAGTATTTT.

This clonotype was seen a handful of times. The rearrangement uses TRBV4-1 and TRBJ2-4; 8 bases fit TRBD1. The DNA end is a closer match to TRBJ2-5, so the J assignment may be wrong. Germline V lookup: CDR1 MGHRA, CDR2 YSYEKL. The CDR3 sequence is 13 residues long. In nucleotides, the CDR3 is TGCGCCAGCAGGCAGGGGGCGGCGGAGACCCAGTACTTC. It yields the protein CASRQGAAETQYF.

This clonotype was counted between two and nine times. J is TRBJ2-7 and V is TRBV6-1; no reliable D call. Germline CDR1 is MNHNS and CDR2 is SASEGT. V shed 3 bases and J shed 8 bases, with 14 bases lying between them. There are 13 residues in the CDR3. The CDR3 region is CASSDLGSGQQYF. CDR3 coding DNA: TGTGCCAGCAGTGACCTCGGCTCAGGTCAGCAGTACTTC.

This chain connects TRBV5-1 to TRBJ2-2; maybe TRBD2 (6 bases). The ends were cut back, 1 base at V and 5 bases at J, with 24 bases in the middle. The CDR3 sequence is 19 residues long. Germline V gene lookup returns CDR1 SGHRS and CDR2 YFSETQ. CDR3 in DNA: TGCGCCAGCAGCTTGTTCTTGTCCAATATGGCGGGATCGACCGGGGAGCTGTTTTTT. Translating gives CASSLFLSNMAGSTGELFF.

This sequence joins TRBV20-1 and TRBJ2-2; D not certain. CDR1 is DFQATT, CDR2 SNEGSKA, per germline (reference sequence). The ends were cut back, 5 bases at V and 4 bases at J, with 8 bases in the middle. The CDR3 spans 12 residues. CDR3: CSAEQPTGELFF. DNA of the CDR3: TGCAGTGCTGAGCAGCCCACCGGGGAGCTGTTTTTT.

The J gene is TRBJ2-1, the V gene TRBV7-9, with D maybe TRBD1 (6 bases). Matching the DNA end better, TRBJ2-7 makes the J call doubtful. CDR1 and CDR2 (germline): SEHNR, FQNEAQ (reference sequence). The CDR3 spans 12 residues. The CDR3 sequence is CASSSGDNEQYF. The CDR3 nucleotides read TGTGCCAGCAGCTCAGGGGACAATGAGCAGTACTTC.

A few counts support this clonotype. This sequence joins TRBV20-1 and TRBJ2-7; D is possibly TRBD1 (5 bases). CDR1 and CDR2 (germline): DFQATT, SNEGSKA (reference sequence). V was pared by 0 bases and J by 3 bases, with 9 bases between. The CDR3 is made up of 13 amino acids. The CDR3 is CSARDLDNYEQYF. CDR3 nucleotide sequence: TGCAGTGCTAGAGATCTGGACAACTACGAGCAGTACTTC.

The rearrangement joins TRBV27 to TRBJ1-1; a weak D match, TRBD1 (6 bases). The CDR3 contains 14 residues. V lost 3 bases and J 7 bases, leaving 15 bases between the germline ends. The germline CDR1 and CDR2 sequences are MNHEY and SMNVEV (reference sequence). CDR3 protein: CASSLAGAKGEAFF. The CDR3 nucleotides are TGTGCCAGCAGTTTGGCAGGGGCGAAGGGTGAAGCTTTCTTT.

In this sample, this clonotype turned up many times. J is TRBJ2-7 and V is TRBV10-3; D is perhaps TRBD1 (6 bases). The V end lost 1 base, the J end lost 6 bases, and 16 bases lay between the germline ends. This CDR3 region has 15 residues. Germline CDR1 reads ENHRY; CDR2 reads SYGVKD. The CDR3, as DNA: TGTGCCATCAGTGAGTTAGGGGGTGCCCAGGGCGAGCAGTACTTC. Protein product: CAISELGGAQGEQYF.

The CDR3 sequence: CASSGRTGPYEQYF. CDR3 bases: TGTGCCAGCAGCGGCCGGACAGGGCCCTACGAGCAGTACTTC. The rearrangement joins TRBV7-2 to TRBJ2-7; 8 positions agree with TRBD1. This CDR3 is 14 amino acids long. CDR1 and CDR2 (germline): SGHTA, FQGNSA. The V segment lost 5 bases and the J segment 2 bases; nucleotides outside the gene matches: 5.

As regards this clonotype: One end of the junction fails to match germline, which may point to a read error. The rearrangement joins TRBV12-3 or TRBV12-4 to TRBJ2-1; the match to TRBD2 covers 8 bases. The CDR3 contains 16 residues. The CDR3 sequence: CASSFRGGRSFNEQFF. The CDR3 bases are TGTGCCAGCAGTTTTCGCGGCGGGAGGTCCTTCAATGAGCAGTTCTTC.

The sample holds one count of this clonotype. This chain links TRBV11-2 with TRBJ1-4; the D gene is possibly TRBD1 (6 bases). Germline values: CDR1 SGHAT, CDR2 FQNNGV. CDR3 length: 16 residues. V was pared by 5 bases and J by 2 bases, with 15 bases between. The CDR3 nucleotides read TGTGCCAGCAGCCGAGGACAGATGTCCACTAATGAAAAACTGTTTTTT. Translated: CASSRGQMSTNEKLFF.

This chain joins TRBV2 and TRBJ2-1, with 10 bases lining up with TRBD1. CDR1 SNHLY and CDR2 FYNNEI come from the germline V gene. This CDR3 has 14 residues. V was pared by 6 bases and J by 8 bases, with 7 bases of the junction left unmatched. CDR3 residues: CASSGDRGGDEQFF. CDR3 coding DNA: TGTGCCAGCAGCGGGGACAGGGGCGGTGATGAGCAGTTCTTC. The full variable domain, completed using reference TRBV2 and TRBJ2-1, is EPEVTQTPSHQVTQMGQEVILRCVPISNHLYFYWYRQILGQKVEFLVSFYNNEISEKSEIFDDQFSVERPDGSNFTLKIRSTKLEDSAMYFCASSGDRGGDEQFFGPGTRLTVL.

Comment on this clonotype: The junction shows a germline mismatch at one end, possibly a read error. The chain uses TRBV7-2 and TRBJ2-5; D gene uncertain. The germline CDR1 and CDR2 sequences are SGHTA and FQGNSA. CDR3 length: 14 residues. CDR3 region: CASSIAPDRETQYF. As DNA, the CDR3 is TGTGCCAGCAGCATAGCCCCGGACCGGGAGACCCAGTACTTC.

The chain carries TRBV9 and TRBJ2-5, with 9 positions matching TRBD2. With 0 bases clipped from V and 11 bases from J, the junction kept 8 bases outside the gene matches. Germline assignment: CDR1 SGDLS and CDR2 YYNGEE. This CDR3 is built from 14 residues. This chain's CDR3 is CASSVASGKNEQYF. Here the CDR3 DNA reads TGTGCCAGCAGCGTAGCTAGCGGGAAGAATGAGCAGTACTTC. Full variable domain (outside the CDR3, taken from reference TRBV9 and TRBJ2-5): DSGVTQTPKHLITATGQRVTLRCSPRSGDLSVYWYQQSLDQGLQFLIQYYNGEERAKGNILERFSAQQFPDLHSELNLSSLELGDSALYFCASSVASGKNEQYFGPGTRLLVL.